What follows are 6 T cell receptor beta chains derived from one specimen sequenced in a study of T cell changes during pregnancy in multiple sclerosis (dated by TCRdb to about 2019). Library prep was done by the immunoSEQ multiplex PCR assay. TCRdb re-hosts the immuneACCESS table, in-frame sequences only. Its copies lack some clones; in the studies checked, an unresolved V gene accounts for under half of them, and the cause for the rest is not known. The sample table shows about 92,000 clones, and just under 95% are seen once. The ten top clones hold roughly 4.5% of the sample. The input for sequencing was peripheral blood, taken in the first trimester of pregnancy. The receptors were gathered from a female donor with multiple sclerosis, enrolled in a pregnancy study.

Here the CDR3 reads CAWSVRRGQGTISTEAFF. For the CDR3, the DNA is TGTGCCTGGAGTGTAAGGAGGGGACAGGGGACAATTAGCACTGAAGCTTTCTTT. This sequence joins TRBV30 and TRBJ1-1; 10 bases map to TRBD1. The CDR3 runs 18 residues. V gave up 0 bases and J gave up 4 bases; unmatched junction bases: 14. Germline V lookup: CDR1 GTSNPN, CDR2 SVGIG (reference sequence).

V gene TRBV19 combines with J gene TRBJ2-3; 12 bases map to TRBD2. Germline V gene data show CDR1 as LNHDA and CDR2 as SQIVND (reference sequence). The J segment lost 2 bases and the V segment lost 6 bases, leaving 18 bases of the junction unmatched. The CDR3 covers 20 residues. This CDR3 is CASSHDWLAGGPYDTDTQYF. As DNA, the CDR3 is TGTGCCAGTAGCCACGACTGGCTAGCGGGGGGGCCTTACGACACAGATACGCAGTATTTT.

The chain combines TRBV12-5 with TRBJ1-2; D gene uncertain. V lost 3 bases and J lost 2, with 19 bases in between. The CDR3 is made up of 17 amino acids. CDR1 is LGHNT, CDR2 FRNRAP, per germline. CDR3 region: CASGLVGIGVKNYGYTF. As DNA, the CDR3 is TGTGCTAGTGGTTTAGTAGGTATTGGAGTTAAAAACTATGGCTACACCTTC.

V usage is TRBV18 and J usage is TRBJ1-2; 10 nucleotides line up with TRBD1. This CDR3 has 16 amino acids. CDR1 is KGHSH and CDR2 is LQKENI in the germline V gene. Losses at the gene ends were 2 bases for V and 4 bases for J; bases not matched to a gene: 7. CDR3: CASSPGTGVSSYGYTF. CDR3 DNA sequence: TGTGCCAGCTCACCAGGGACAGGGGTCTCCTCCTATGGCTACACCTTC. Variable domain in full (rest from reference TRBV18 and TRBJ1-2): NAGVMQNPRHLVRRRGQEARLRCSPMKGHSHVYWYRQLPEEGLKFMVYLQKENIIDESGMPKERFSAEFPKEGPSILRIQQVVRGDSAAYFCASSPGTGVSSYGYTFGSGTRLTVV.

This chain connects TRBV6-4 to TRBJ2-3; 7 nucleotides align to TRBD2. The CDR3 runs 15 residues. The germline V gene has CDR1 MRHNA and CDR2 SNTAGT. Losses at the gene ends were 0 bases for V and 3 bases for J; bases not matched to a gene: 3. CDR3 sequence: CASSDSTSVTDTQYF. The CDR3 bases are TGTGCCAGCAGTGACTCCACTAGCGTGACAGATACGCAGTATTTT.

The chain joins TRBV4-1 to TRBJ2-1; tentative D call: TRBD2 (5 bases). This CDR3 contains 14 residues. Germline lookup yields CDR1 MGHRA and CDR2 YSYEKL. Trimming left V 0 bases short and J 10 bases short, with 13 bases between. CDR3 region: CASSQDEGATEQFF. The CDR3, as DNA: TGCGCCAGCAGCCAAGATGAGGGCGCCACGGAGCAGTTCTTC.